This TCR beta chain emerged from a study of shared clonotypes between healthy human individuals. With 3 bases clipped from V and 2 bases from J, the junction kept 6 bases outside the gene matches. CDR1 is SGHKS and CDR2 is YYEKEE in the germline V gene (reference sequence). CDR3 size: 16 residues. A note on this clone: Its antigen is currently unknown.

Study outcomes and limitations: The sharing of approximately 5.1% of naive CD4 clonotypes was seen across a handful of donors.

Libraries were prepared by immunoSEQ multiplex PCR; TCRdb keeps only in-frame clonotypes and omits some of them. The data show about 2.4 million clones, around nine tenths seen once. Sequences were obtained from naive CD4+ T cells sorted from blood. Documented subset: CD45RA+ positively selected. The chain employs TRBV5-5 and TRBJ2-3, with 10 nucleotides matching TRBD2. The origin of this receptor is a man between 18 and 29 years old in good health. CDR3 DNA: TGTGCCAGCAGCTCCCTAGGACTAGCGGCCACAGATACGCAGTATTTT. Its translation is CASSSLGLAATDTQYF.